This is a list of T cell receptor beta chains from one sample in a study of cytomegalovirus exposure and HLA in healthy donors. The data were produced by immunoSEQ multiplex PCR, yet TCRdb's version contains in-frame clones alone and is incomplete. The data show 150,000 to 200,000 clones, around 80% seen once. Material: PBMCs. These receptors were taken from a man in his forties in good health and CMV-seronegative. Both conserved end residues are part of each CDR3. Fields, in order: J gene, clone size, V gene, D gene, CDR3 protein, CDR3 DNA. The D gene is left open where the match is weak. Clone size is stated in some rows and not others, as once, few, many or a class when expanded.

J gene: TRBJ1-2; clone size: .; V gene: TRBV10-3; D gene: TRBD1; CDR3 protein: CAISPGQASIGYTF; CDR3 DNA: TGTGCCATCAGCCCCGGACAGGCATCCATTGGCTACACCTTC
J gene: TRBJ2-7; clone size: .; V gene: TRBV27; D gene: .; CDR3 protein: CASAVGSSYEQYF; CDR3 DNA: TGTGCCAGCGCCGTGGGGAGCTCCTACGAGCAGTACTTC
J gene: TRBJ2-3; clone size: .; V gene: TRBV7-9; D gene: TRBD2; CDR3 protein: CASSLFSSGGLDTQYF; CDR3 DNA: TGTGCCAGCAGCTTATTTTCATCGGGAGGCCTAGATACGCAGTATTTT
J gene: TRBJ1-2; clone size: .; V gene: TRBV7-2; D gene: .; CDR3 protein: CASSLSSSYGYTF; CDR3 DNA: TGTGCCAGCAGCTTAAGCTCGTCATATGGCTACACCTTC
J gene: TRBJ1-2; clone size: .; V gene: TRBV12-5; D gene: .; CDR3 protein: CASGLVAGSYGYTF; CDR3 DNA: TGTGCTAGTGGTTTGGTTGCAGGCTCCTATGGCTACACCTTC
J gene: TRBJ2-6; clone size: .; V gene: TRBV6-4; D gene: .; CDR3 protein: CASSVESSGANVLTF; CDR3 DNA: TGTGCCAGCAGTGTAGAGAGCTCTGGGGCCAACGTCCTGACTTTC
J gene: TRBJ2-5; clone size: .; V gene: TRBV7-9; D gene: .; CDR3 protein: CASSPNSLAQETQYF; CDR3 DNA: TGTGCCAGCAGCCCTAATAGTCTAGCTCAAGAGACCCAGTACTTC
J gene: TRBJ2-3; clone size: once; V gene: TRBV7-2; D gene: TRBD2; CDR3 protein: CASVHSGRGGSTDTQYF; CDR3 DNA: TGTGCCAGTGTCCATAGTGGGCGGGGGGGCAGTACAGATACGCAGTATTTT
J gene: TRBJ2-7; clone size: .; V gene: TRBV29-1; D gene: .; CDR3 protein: CSVRTDYYEQYF; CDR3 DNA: TGCAGCGTTCGGACAGATTACTACGAGCAGTACTTC
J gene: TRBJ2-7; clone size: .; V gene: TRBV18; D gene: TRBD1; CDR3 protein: CASSPPLGTGSNEQYF; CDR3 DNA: TGTGCCAGCTCACCGCCTTTGGGGACAGGGTCCAACGAGCAGTACTTC
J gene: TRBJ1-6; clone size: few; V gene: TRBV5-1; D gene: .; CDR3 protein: CASSREKSGNSPLHF; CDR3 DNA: TGCGCCAGCAGCCGCGAGAAATCGGGGAATTCACCCCTCCACTTT
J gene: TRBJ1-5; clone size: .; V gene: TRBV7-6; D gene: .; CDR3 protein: CASSQGGQPQHF; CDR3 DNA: TGTGCCAGCAGTCAGGGAGGCCAGCCCCAGCATTTT
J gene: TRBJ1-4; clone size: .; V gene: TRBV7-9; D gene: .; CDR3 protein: CASSLGGGINEKLFF; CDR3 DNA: TGTGCCAGCAGCTTAGGGGGGGGGATCAATGAAAAACTGTTTTTT
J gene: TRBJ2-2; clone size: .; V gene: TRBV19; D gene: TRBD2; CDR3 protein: CASSPMGSGGVLAGELFF; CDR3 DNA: TGTGCCAGTAGTCCCATGGGTAGCGGGGGAGTGTTGGCCGGGGAGCTGTTTTTT
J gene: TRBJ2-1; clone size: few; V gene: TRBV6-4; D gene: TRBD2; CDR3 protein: CASSEKGTRGDEQFF; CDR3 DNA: TGTGCCAGCAGTGAGAAGGGGACTAGAGGCGATGAGCAGTTCTTC
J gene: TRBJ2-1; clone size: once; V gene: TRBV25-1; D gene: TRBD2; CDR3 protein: CARQTSGRFYNEQFF; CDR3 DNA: TGTGCCCGCCAGACTAGCGGGAGGTTTTACAATGAGCAGTTCTTC
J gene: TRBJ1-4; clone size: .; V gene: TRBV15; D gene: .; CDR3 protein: CATSREQGEKLFF; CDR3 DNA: TGTGCCACCAGCAGAGAACAGGGTGAAAAACTGTTTTTT
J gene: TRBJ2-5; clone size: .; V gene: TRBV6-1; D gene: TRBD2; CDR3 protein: CASSEAALAGALGETQYF; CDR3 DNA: TGTGCCAGCAGTGAAGCGGCACTAGCGGGGGCCTTAGGAGAGACCCAGTACTTC
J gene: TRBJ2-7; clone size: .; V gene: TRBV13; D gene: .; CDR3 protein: CASGQTSWNEQYF; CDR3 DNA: TGTGCCAGCGGACAGACTAGCTGGAACGAGCAGTACTTC
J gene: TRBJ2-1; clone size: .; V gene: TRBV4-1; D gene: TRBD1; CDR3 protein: CASRSGTGWVNEQFF; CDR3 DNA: TGCGCCAGCAGATCCGGGACAGGGTGGGTGAATGAGCAGTTCTTC
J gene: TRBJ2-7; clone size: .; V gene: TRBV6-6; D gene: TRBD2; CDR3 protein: CASSSGTSGGVGEQYF; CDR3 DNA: TGTGCCAGCAGCTCCGGGACTAGCGGGGGGGTGGGAGAGCAGTACTTC
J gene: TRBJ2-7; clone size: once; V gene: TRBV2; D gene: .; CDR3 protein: CASQDRGTYEQYF; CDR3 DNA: TGTGCCAGCCAAGACAGAGGAACCTACGAGCAGTACTTC
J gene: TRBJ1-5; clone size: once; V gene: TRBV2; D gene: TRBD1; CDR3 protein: CASSGTGVNQPQHF; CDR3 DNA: TGTGCCAGCAGTGGGACAGGCGTGAATCAGCCCCAGCATTTT
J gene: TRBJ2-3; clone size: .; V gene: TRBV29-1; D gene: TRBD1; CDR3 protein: CSVLGGGSTDTQYF; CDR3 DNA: TGCAGCGTCCTAGGGGGCGGGTCGACAGATACGCAGTATTTT
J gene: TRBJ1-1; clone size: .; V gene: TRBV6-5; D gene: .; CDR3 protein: CASSYDPGPTEAFF; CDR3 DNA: TGTGCCAGCAGTTATGATCCAGGGCCCACTGAAGCTTTCTTT
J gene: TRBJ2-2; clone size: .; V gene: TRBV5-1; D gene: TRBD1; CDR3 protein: CASSERDRLTGELFF; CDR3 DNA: TGCGCCAGCAGCGAACGGGACAGACTCACCGGGGAGCTGTTTTTT
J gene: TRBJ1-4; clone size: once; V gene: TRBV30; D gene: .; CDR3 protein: CAWSGENVANEKLFF; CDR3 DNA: TGTGCCTGGAGCGGGGAAAATGTGGCTAATGAAAAACTGTTTTTT
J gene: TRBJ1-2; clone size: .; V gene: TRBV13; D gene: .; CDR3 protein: CASSMGPNYGYTF; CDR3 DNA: TGTGCCAGCAGTATGGGGCCTAACTATGGCTACACCTTC
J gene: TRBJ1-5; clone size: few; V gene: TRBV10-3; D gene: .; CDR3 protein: CAISETKQGAGNQPQHF; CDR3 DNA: TGTGCCATCAGTGAAACTAAGCAGGGTGCGGGCAATCAGCCCCAGCATTTT
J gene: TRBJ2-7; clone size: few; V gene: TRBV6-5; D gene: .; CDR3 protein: CASSPGSYEQYF; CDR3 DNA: TGTGCCAGCAGCCCAGGGTCCTACGAGCAGTACTTC
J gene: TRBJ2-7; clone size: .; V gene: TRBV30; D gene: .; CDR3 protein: CAWSVGSGTTYEQYF; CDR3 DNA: TGTGCCTGGAGTGTGGGGAGCGGCACTACCTACGAGCAGTACTTC
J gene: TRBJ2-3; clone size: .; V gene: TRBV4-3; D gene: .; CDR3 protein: CASSQDRTGRIDTQYF; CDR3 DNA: TGCGCCAGCAGCCAAGATCGGACGGGGAGAATAGATACGCAGTATTTT
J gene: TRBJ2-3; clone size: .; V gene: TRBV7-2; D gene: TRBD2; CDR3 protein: CASSRRPSGSTDTQYF; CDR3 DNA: TGTGCCAGCAGCCGTAGGCCTAGCGGAAGCACAGATACGCAGTATTTT
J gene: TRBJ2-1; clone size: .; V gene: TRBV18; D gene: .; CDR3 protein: CASSSDKNVYEQFF; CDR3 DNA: TGTGCCAGCTCATCCGACAAGAACGTCTATGAGCAGTTCTTC
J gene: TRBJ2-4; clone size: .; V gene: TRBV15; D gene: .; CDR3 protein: CATSRVEAPDIQYF; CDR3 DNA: TGTGCCACCAGCAGAGTTGAGGCCCCGGACATTCAGTACTTC
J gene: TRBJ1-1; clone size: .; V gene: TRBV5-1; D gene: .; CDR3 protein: CASSLDPLDSEAFF; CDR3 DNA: TGCGCCAGCAGCTTGGACCCCTTGGACAGTGAAGCTTTCTTT
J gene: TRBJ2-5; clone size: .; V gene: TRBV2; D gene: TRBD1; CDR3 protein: CASSVDRGVETQYF; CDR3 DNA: TGTGCCAGCAGTGTAGACAGGGGAGTAGAGACCCAGTACTTC
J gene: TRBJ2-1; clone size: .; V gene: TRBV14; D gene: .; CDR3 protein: CASSPRDAYNEQFF; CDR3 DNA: TGTGCCAGCAGCCCACGGGATGCCTACAATGAGCAGTTCTTC
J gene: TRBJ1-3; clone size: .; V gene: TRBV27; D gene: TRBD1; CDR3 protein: CASRPTGWSSGNTIYF; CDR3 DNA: TGTGCCAGCAGACCGACAGGGTGGTCTTCTGGAAACACCATATATTTT
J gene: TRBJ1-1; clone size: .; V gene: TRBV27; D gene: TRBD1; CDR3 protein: CASSLDIRAGGSTEAFF; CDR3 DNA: TGTGCCAGCAGTTTAGATATCCGGGCAGGGGGCAGTACTGAAGCTTTCTTT
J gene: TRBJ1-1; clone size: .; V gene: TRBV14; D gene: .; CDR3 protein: CASSPSVGSRTEAFF; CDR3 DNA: TGTGCCAGCAGCCCATCGGTAGGCTCGAGGACTGAAGCTTTCTTT
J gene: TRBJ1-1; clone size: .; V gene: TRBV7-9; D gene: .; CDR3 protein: CASSPWGAEAFF; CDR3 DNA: TGTGCCAGCAGCCCCTGGGGCGCCGAAGCTTTCTTT
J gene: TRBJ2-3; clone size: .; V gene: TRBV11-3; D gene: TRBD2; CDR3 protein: CASSLGRSGGPRNTQYF; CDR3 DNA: TGTGCCAGCAGCCTCGGGAGGAGCGGGGGGCCAAGGAATACGCAGTATTTT